This TCR beta chain was documented in a study of CD8 T cells in Susac syndrome. The RNA, about 0.45 to 1 ug, was put through reverse transcription using random hexamers. TCRdb called the immunoSEQ multiplex PCR reads again in MiXCR, with one record for every CDR3 protein. The sample contains some 150,000 distinct CDR3 sequences, approximately 93% of which appear only once. Germline CDR1 DFQATT, CDR2 SNEGSKA (reference sequence). J gave up 2 bases and V 4 bases, and 6 bases lay outside the gene matches. The CDR3 loop spans 15 amino acids. This chain uses TRBV20-1 with TRBJ1-5; the match to TRBD1 covers 9 bases. The TCR was taken from a human donor in good health. The sequencing sample was made of CD4+ T cells from PBMCs. CDR3 sequence (DNA): TGCAGTGCTATACAGGGGGCTAGTCGCAATCAGCCCCAGCATTTT. Protein product: CSAIQGASRNQPQHF.